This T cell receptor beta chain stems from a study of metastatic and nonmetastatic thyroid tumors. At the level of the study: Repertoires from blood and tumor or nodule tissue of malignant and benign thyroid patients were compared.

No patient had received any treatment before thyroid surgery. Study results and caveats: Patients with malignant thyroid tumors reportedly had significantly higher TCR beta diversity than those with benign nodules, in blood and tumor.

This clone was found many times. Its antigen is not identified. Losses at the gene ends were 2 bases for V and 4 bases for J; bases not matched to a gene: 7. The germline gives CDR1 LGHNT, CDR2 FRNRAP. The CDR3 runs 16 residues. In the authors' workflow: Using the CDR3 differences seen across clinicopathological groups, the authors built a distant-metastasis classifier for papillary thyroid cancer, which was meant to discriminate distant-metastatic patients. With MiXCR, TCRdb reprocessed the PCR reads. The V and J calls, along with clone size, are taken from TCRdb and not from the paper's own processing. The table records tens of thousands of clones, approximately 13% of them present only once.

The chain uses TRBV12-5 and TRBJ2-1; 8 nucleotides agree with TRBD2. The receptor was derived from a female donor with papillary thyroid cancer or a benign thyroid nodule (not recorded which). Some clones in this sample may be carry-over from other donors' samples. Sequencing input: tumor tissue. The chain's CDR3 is CASGLSLGGRYNEQFF. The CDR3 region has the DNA TGTGCTAGTGGTTTGAGCCTCGGCGGGAGGTACAATGAGCAGTTCTTC.